This TCR beta chain was captured in a study of cytomegalovirus exposure and HLA in healthy donors. Vbeta (60) and Jbeta (13) primers were used in the PCR. Data came from immunoSEQ multiplex PCR; TCRdb stores just in-frame clones and leaves some out. The sample consists of more than 140,000 clones, roughly four fifths of them appearing once. Trimming took 2 bases from V and 2 from J; bases not matched to a gene: 6. The length of the CDR3 is 16 residues. In germline, CDR1 is SGHTA, CDR2 FQGNSA. The sequenced sample was PBMCs. The chain links TRBV7-2 to TRBJ2-1; 7 nucleotides agree with TRBD1. This TCR was recovered from a young man in good health and CMV-seropositive. This chain's CDR3 is CASSLIQGTAYNEQFF. In nucleotides, the CDR3 is TGTGCCAGCAGCTTAATCCAGGGGACAGCCTACAATGAGCAGTTCTTC.